The sample holds a few counts of the clone carrying this TCR beta chain. The data belong to a study of blood T cell repertoires in COVID-19. Study-wide context: PBMCs, B-cell-depleted T cells, or T cells were the source of the cDNA or gDNA that made up the material.

Germline assignment: CDR1 SGDLS and CDR2 YYNGEE. The CDR3 length is 14 residues. Trimming left V 3 bases short and J 0 bases short, with 8 bases between. How the authors handled the data: Reference gene primer amplification yielded estimated nucleated cell counts. The table came from immunoSEQ multiplex PCR; TCRdb's copy has only in-frame clones and leaves some out. The V and J calls and the clone size are those of that table, but D and trimming were determined from the DNA. The sample shows a few hundred thousand clones, roughly 80% of them seen only once. This TCR derives from a man aged 40-50 years who had been exposed to COVID-19. Sequencing was done on a sample of PBMCs or T cells enriched from blood (not recorded which). This rearrangement joins TRBV9 to TRBJ2-3; D call uncertain. The CDR3: CASSASDSTDTQYF. The CDR3 DNA reads as TGTGCCAGCAGCGCAAGCGATAGCACAGATACGCAGTATTTT.